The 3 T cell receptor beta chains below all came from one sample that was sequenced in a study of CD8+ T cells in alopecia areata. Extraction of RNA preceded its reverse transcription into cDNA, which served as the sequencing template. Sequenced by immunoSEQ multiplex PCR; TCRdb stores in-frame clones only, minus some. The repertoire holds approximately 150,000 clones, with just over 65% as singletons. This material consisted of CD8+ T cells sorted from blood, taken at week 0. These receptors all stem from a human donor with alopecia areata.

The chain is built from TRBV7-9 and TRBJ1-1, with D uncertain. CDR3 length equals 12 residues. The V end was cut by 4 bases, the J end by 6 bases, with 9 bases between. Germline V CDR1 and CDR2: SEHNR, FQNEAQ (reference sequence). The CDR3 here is CASSSFMPEAFF. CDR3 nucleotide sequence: TGTGCCAGCAGCTCCTTCATGCCTGAAGCTTTCTTT.

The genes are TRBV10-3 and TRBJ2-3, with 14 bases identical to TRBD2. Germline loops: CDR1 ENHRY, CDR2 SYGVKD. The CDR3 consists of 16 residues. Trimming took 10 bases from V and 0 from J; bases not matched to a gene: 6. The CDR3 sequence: CATTGTSGGSTDTQYF. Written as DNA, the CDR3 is TGTGCCACCACGGGGACTAGCGGGGGTAGCACAGATACGCAGTATTTT.

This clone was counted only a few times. As DNA, the CDR3 is TGTGCCAGCAGCAAAGTCGGTGGAGCTCCCCAAGAGACCCAGTACTTC. Translating gives CASSKVGGAPQETQYF. This chain joins TRBV21-1 and TRBJ2-5; the table gives TRBD2 as D, unverified against the DNA. TRBV21-1 is designated a pseudogene. The CDR3 extends over 16 amino acids.